The clone carrying this TCR beta chain was recorded once. V was pared by 6 bases and J by 3 bases, with 5 bases of the junction left unmatched. Germline CDR1 and CDR2: LGHNA and YSLEER. The CDR3 is made up of 14 amino acids. The source of the sample is a study of tumor-infiltrating lymphocytes in primary liver carcinoma. Reverse transcription of approximately 0.55 ug total RNA with a constant-region primer produced TCR beta cDNA. ARM-PCR was slightly modified, and three nested multiplex PCR rounds with it gave rise to the TCR beta libraries. In the first two PCR rounds, TRBV1-TRBV30 forward primers were paired with a C-beta reverse primer, and each round lasted roughly 10 cycles. Using its own MiXCR run on the multiplex PCR reads, TCRdb lists one record per CDR3 protein. Of hundreds of thousands of distinct CDR3 sequences in the sample, 50% to 60% were seen once. Unsorted whole blood yielded blood RNA, and germline DNA was extracted as well.

This TCR derives from a woman in her 30s with primary liver carcinoma and hepatitis B virus infection. The V gene is TRBV4-3, the J gene TRBJ2-7, with 10 bases matching TRBD1. The sample was peripheral blood. This CDR3 reads CASSLWTGGYEQYF. CDR3 coding DNA: TGCGCCAGCAGTCTATGGACAGGGGGCTACGAGCAGTACTTC.